A single sample gave rise to the 32 T cell receptor beta chains below, sequenced in a study of blood T cell repertoires in COVID-19. Some clones are missing from TCRdb's copy, which holds only in-frame ones; the method was immunoSEQ multiplex PCR. Among about 210,000 clones listed, about nine tenths were seen once. The sequencing sample was made of PBMCs or T cells enriched from blood (not recorded which). The source of these receptors is a man aged 18 to 29 with acute COVID-19.

This chain links TRBV13 with TRBJ2-7; D remains ambiguous. V was clipped by 0 bases and J by 3 bases, with 9 bases between them. Germline V lookup: CDR1 PRHDT, CDR2 FYEKMQ (reference sequence). CDR3 length: 14 amino acids. This chain's CDR3 is CASSLGWQDYEQYF. CDR3 DNA: TGTGCCAGCAGCTTAGGCTGGCAGGACTACGAGCAGTACTTC.

This clone was detected once. The gene calls are TRBV4-3 and TRBJ2-2, with 11 bases aligning to TRBD1. CDR3 length: 15 residues. The V and J ends lost 4 bases and 4 bases, in that order; junction bases with no gene match: 2. Germline V CDR1 and CDR2: LGHNA, YSLEER. In nucleotides, the CDR3 is TGCGCCAGCAGCCGGGGGACAGGGGGCACCGGGGAGCTGTTTTTT. Translation gives CASSRGTGGTGELFF.

The V gene is TRBV28, the J gene TRBJ2-3; D is unresolved. CDR3 length: 12 amino acids. Trimming shortened V by 5 bases and J by 5 bases, and 8 bases separated the two germline ends. Looked up from germline, CDR1 is MDHEN and CDR2 is SYDVKM. The CDR3 DNA reads TGTGCCAGCAGTCCCACAGAAGATACGCAGTATTTT. Translating it yields CASSPTEDTQYF.

This chain joins TRBV28 and TRBJ1-2; possibly TRBD1 for D (6 bases). V was pared by 6 bases and J by 4 bases, with 12 bases between. CDR1 MDHEN and CDR2 SYDVKM come from the germline V gene. CDR3 size: 13 residues. CDR3 amino acids: CASSPGQVYGYTF. Written as DNA, the CDR3 is TGTGCCAGCAGCCCGGGACAAGTCTATGGCTACACCTTC.

The V call is TRBV7-2, the J call TRBJ2-4; weak D call: TRBD2 (6 bases). The V end was cut by 2 bases, the J end by 2 bases, with 22 bases between. Per the germline V gene, CDR1 is SGHTA and CDR2 is FQGNSA. CDR3 size: 19 residues. The CDR3 sequence: CASSLKVSGTTRSKNIQYF. In nucleotides, the CDR3 is TGTGCCAGCAGCTTAAAGGTTAGCGGCACCACGAGGTCCAAAAACATTCAGTACTTC.

The chain has TRBV2 and TRBJ1-4; 8 bases are a match to TRBD1. The germline V gene has CDR1 SNHLY and CDR2 FYNNEI. After removal of 6 bases from V and 8 bases from J, the junction contained 11 bases not matched to a gene. This CDR3 spans 15 amino acids. This CDR3 is CASSEPSGGREKLFF. The CDR3 DNA reads TGTGCCAGCAGCGAGCCTTCAGGGGGCCGGGAAAAACTGTTTTTT.

The V call is TRBV28, the J call TRBJ1-2, with 7 positions matching TRBD1. The CDR3 extends over 13 amino acids. The V gene end was trimmed by 6 bases and the J gene end by 8 bases; junction bases not matched to a gene: 9. Per the germline V gene, CDR1 is MDHEN and CDR2 is SYDVKM. CDR3 in amino acids: CASSTTGVGGYTF. The CDR3 nucleotides are TGTGCCAGCAGCACTACAGGGGTGGGAGGCTACACCTTC.

V is TRBV30 and J is TRBJ2-7; TRBD2 agrees at 9 bases. The germline gives CDR1 GTSNPN, CDR2 SVGIG (reference sequence). V trimming: 4 bases; J trimming: 1 base; junction bases outside the gene matches: 5. The CDR3 runs 14 residues. DNA of the CDR3: TGTGCCTGGAAGGGGAGCGGGAGGTCCTACGAGCAGTACTTC. Translation: CAWKGSGRSYEQYF.

The chain links TRBV2 to TRBJ2-3; weak D call: TRBD2 (5 bases). The CDR3 extends over 15 amino acids. Germline V gives CDR1 SNHLY, CDR2 FYNNEI. V was clipped by 3 bases and J by 5 bases, with 15 bases between them. The CDR3 sequence is CASSDFGEYEDTQYF. Written as DNA, the CDR3 is TGTGCCAGCAGTGATTTTGGGGAGTACGAAGATACGCAGTATTTT.

V usage is TRBV28 and J usage is TRBJ2-5; tentative D call: TRBD2 (6 bases). Germline-derived CDR1 and CDR2 are MDHEN and SYDVKM. The V end lost 6 bases, the J end lost 1 base, and 12 bases lay between the germline ends. CDR3 length equals 14 residues. This CDR3 is CASSGGRLQETQYF. The CDR3 nucleotides are TGTGCCAGCAGCGGGGGACGGCTCCAAGAGACCCAGTACTTC. The complete variable domain, with remaining parts taken from reference TRBV28 and TRBJ2-5, reads DVKVTQSSRYLVKRTGEKVFLECVQDMDHENMFWYRQDPGLGLRLIYFSYDVKMKEKGDIPEGYSVSREKKERFSLILESASTNQTSMYLCASSGGRLQETQYFGPGTRLLVL.

The CDR3 spells CASSEALGGSYEQYF. CDR3 nucleotide sequence: TGTGCCAGCAGTGAAGCGCTTGGGGGCTCATACGAGCAGTACTTC. The rearrangement joins TRBV6-1 to TRBJ2-7; perhaps TRBD1 as D (6 bases). CDR3 length: 15 amino acids. Germline CDR1 MNHNS, CDR2 SASEGT. V dropped 0 bases and J dropped 4 bases, with 13 bases sitting between them.

This clone has only a few counts. CDR3 protein: CASRRQGLNQPQHF. CDR3 bases: TGTGCCAGCAGAAGACAGGGACTCAATCAGCCCCAGCATTTT. The chain uses TRBV6-5 and TRBJ1-5, with 7 bases that match TRBD1. The CDR3 has 14 amino acids. The germline V gene has CDR1 MNHEY and CDR2 SVGAGI. The ends lost 6 bases at V and 3 bases at J; junction bases unmatched: 5.

This rearrangement joins TRBV5-6 to TRBJ2-7; maybe TRBD1 (6 bases). Trimming stripped 0 bases from V and 0 bases from J, with 16 bases between. There are 17 residues in the CDR3. Germline CDR1 reads SGHDT; CDR2 reads YYEEEE. CDR3 amino acids: CASSLGPTGSISYEQYF. CDR3 bases: TGTGCCAGCAGCTTGGGCCCGACAGGATCGATCTCCTACGAGCAGTACTTC.

The CDR3 DNA reads as TGTGCCAGCAGTCTTCAGGGGGATACTGAAGCTTTCTTT. This codes for CASSLQGDTEAFF. This sequence joins TRBV28 and TRBJ1-1; 7 bases match TRBD1. This CDR3 is 13 amino acids long. Germline CDR1 and CDR2: MDHEN and SYDVKM. V dropped 5 bases and J dropped 5; count of bases not matched to a gene: 5.

The CDR3 reads CASTSSGTGYGYTF. The DNA of the CDR3 is TGTGCCAGCACTAGCTCAGGGACAGGCTATGGCTACACCTTC. This chain uses TRBV6-5 with TRBJ1-2; 8 positions agree with TRBD1. With 7 bases clipped from V and 4 bases from J, the junction kept 8 bases outside the gene matches. The CDR3 has 14 amino acids. CDR1 and CDR2 (germline): MNHEY, SVGAGI.

The chain employs TRBV28 and TRBJ2-7; the match to TRBD2 covers 7 bases. In germline, CDR1 is MDHEN, CDR2 SYDVKM. The CDR3 loop spans 14 amino acids. Trimming cost V 2 bases and J 7 bases; bases outside gene matches: 8. CDR3 nucleotide sequence: TGTGCCAGCAGTTTAGAAGCGGGATGGGGAGAGCAGTACTTC. This translates into CASSLEAGWGEQYF.

V is TRBV2 and J is TRBJ2-1; D remains ambiguous. The ends were cut back, 6 bases at V and 6 bases at J, with 12 bases in the middle. The CDR3 is made up of 13 amino acids. CDR1 SNHLY and CDR2 FYNNEI come from the germline V gene. The CDR3 nucleotides are TGTGCCAGCAGGGTTTTAGCACCCAATGAGCAGTTCTTC. Translated: CASRVLAPNEQFF.

This sequence joins TRBV20-1 and TRBJ2-1; 9 bases align to TRBD2. Germline lookup yields CDR1 DFQATT and CDR2 SNEGSKA (reference sequence). This CDR3 has 16 amino acids. V gave up 6 bases and J gave up 7 bases; unmatched junction bases: 16. CDR3 nucleotide sequence: TGCAGTGCGAGTGGGGCTAGCGGGACTAGTATGAATGAGCAGTTCTTC. This sequence encodes CSASGASGTSMNEQFF.

The chain uses TRBV6-2 or TRBV6-3 and TRBJ2-7, with TRBD2 matching 12 bases. This CDR3 contains 16 residues. J lost 4 bases, V lost 6 bases, and 10 bases had no gene match. Germline loops: CDR1 MNHEY, CDR2 SVGEGT. In DNA, the CDR3 is TGTGCCAGCAGGTACCCTCTAGCGGGAGGGGGGTACGAGCAGTACTTC. Translated: CASRYPLAGGGYEQYF.

The chain has TRBV28 and TRBJ1-5; 7 bases align to TRBD1. From germline, CDR1 is MDHEN and CDR2 SYDVKM. The length of the CDR3 is 14 residues. The V and J ends lost 2 bases and 7 bases, in that order; junction bases with no gene match: 5. The CDR3 protein is CASSLVPQGQPQHF. The CDR3 DNA is TGTGCCAGCAGTTTAGTCCCACAGGGGCAGCCCCAGCATTTT.

The chain is built from TRBV19 and TRBJ2-7; D is ambiguous. The V end was cut by 5 bases, the J end by 0 bases, with 8 bases between. This CDR3 has 13 amino acids. Germline lookup yields CDR1 LNHDA and CDR2 SQIVND (reference sequence). The CDR3 DNA follows: TGTGCCAGTAGTCCCCCCAGCTCCTACGAGCAGTACTTC. This sequence encodes CASSPPSSYEQYF.

The rearrangement uses TRBV9 and TRBJ1-3; TRBD1 matches at 8 bases. The V gene end was trimmed by 4 bases and the J gene end by 1 base; junction bases not matched to a gene: 7. The germline CDR1 and CDR2 sequences are SGDLS and YYNGEE. The CDR3 length is 16 residues. As DNA, the CDR3 is TGTGCCAGCAGCACTCGACAGGGGCCGTCTGGAAACACCATATATTTT. Encoded protein: CASSTRQGPSGNTIYF.

This clone was observed a single time. This rearrangement joins TRBV5-4 to TRBJ2-5; the D is unclear. Trimming took 0 bases from V and 2 from J, leaving 5 bases between them. The V gene's germline CDR1 is SGHNT and CDR2 YYREEE (reference sequence). The CDR3 is 13 residues long. Here the CDR3 reads CASSLERQETQYF. CDR3 DNA sequence: TGTGCCAGCAGCTTGGAACGGCAAGAGACCCAGTACTTC.

The rearrangement links TRBV9 to TRBJ2-7; 7 bases align to TRBD1. This CDR3 has 15 residues. The V segment lost 0 bases and the J segment 0 bases; nucleotides outside the gene matches: 3. From germline, CDR1 is SGDLS and CDR2 YYNGEE. This CDR3 reads CASSVGQGISYEQYF. The CDR3 DNA reads TGTGCCAGCAGCGTAGGACAGGGAATCTCCTACGAGCAGTACTTC.

This chain connects TRBV5-1 to TRBJ1-2, with 7 bases identical to TRBD1. The CDR3 runs to 15 residues. The trim removed 3 bases at V and 0 bases at J, leaving 5 bases unmatched. Germline loops: CDR1 SGHRS, CDR2 YFSETQ. As DNA, the CDR3 is TGCGCCAGCAGCTCGCCGGACAGGACTAACTATGGCTACACCTTC. It yields the protein CASSSPDRTNYGYTF.

This sequence joins TRBV6-2 or TRBV6-3 and TRBJ1-5; TRBD1 is a possible D gene (6 bases). The CDR3 loop spans 16 amino acids. The germline gives CDR1 MNHEY, CDR2 SVGEGT. Trimming cost V 4 bases and J 1 base, with 14 bases left between them. The CDR3 sequence is CASSWEQGVSNQPQHF. The CDR3 DNA is TGTGCCAGCAGTTGGGAACAGGGCGTCAGCAATCAGCCCCAGCATTTT.

J is TRBJ2-1 and V is TRBV9; tentatively, D is TRBD1 (6 bases). Trimming stripped 0 bases from V and 7 bases from J, with 17 bases between. From germline, CDR1 is SGDLS and CDR2 YYNGEE. The CDR3 extends over 16 amino acids. The CDR3, as DNA: TGTGCCAGCAGCGTAGAGGGGGTGCCATCTTATAATGAGCAGTTCTTC. It translates to CASSVEGVPSYNEQFF.

This clone showed up just once. This rearrangement joins TRBV7-2 to TRBJ2-1; 12 nucleotides match TRBD1. The CDR3 spans 15 residues. Germline V gene lookup returns CDR1 SGHTA and CDR2 FQGNSA. The V gene end was trimmed by 7 bases and the J gene end by 13 bases; junction bases not matched to a gene: 14. CDR3 sequence: CASTYGTGGSSGQFF. The CDR3 DNA reads TGTGCCAGCACCTACGGGACAGGGGGCTCCAGCGGCCAGTTCTTC.

The chain recombines TRBV6-5 with TRBJ1-1; the D is unclear. The CDR3 totals 11 residues. The V end was cut by 6 bases, the J end by 5 bases, with 7 bases between. Per germline, CDR1 MNHEY and CDR2 SVGAGI. This chain's CDR3 is CASSRGTEAFF. The DNA of the CDR3 is TGTGCCAGCAGCCGGGGAACTGAAGCTTTCTTT.

The V call is TRBV29-1, the J call TRBJ1-2, with D possibly TRBD1 on 6 matching bases. V was pared by 5 bases and J by 0 bases, with 10 bases between. This CDR3 region has 13 residues. Germline lookup yields CDR1 SQVTM and CDR2 ANQGSEA. CDR3 in DNA: TGCAGCGTTCGACAGGAGCCTAACTATGGCTACACCTTC. It is translated as CSVRQEPNYGYTF.

This clone was detected once. The chain couples TRBV5-4 to TRBJ2-1; D remains ambiguous. This CDR3 region has 13 residues. Germline V lookup: CDR1 SGHNT, CDR2 YYREEE (reference sequence). The germline V and J ends were trimmed by 4 bases and 3 bases, with 8 bases remaining between them. Here the CDR3 DNA reads TGTGCCAGCAGCGCCCGACACTACAATGAGCAGTTCTTC. This translates into CASSARHYNEQFF.

The chain is built from TRBV27 and TRBJ1-3; TRBD1 agrees at 8 bases. CDR1 and CDR2 (germline): MNHEY, SMNVEV (reference sequence). V trimming: 5 bases; J trimming: 3 bases; junction bases outside the gene matches: 9. This CDR3 region has 16 residues. The CDR3 DNA follows: TGTGCCAGCAGTCCGAGGGGCAGGGGGCTTGGAAACACCATATATTTT. It specifies CASSPRGRGLGNTIYF.